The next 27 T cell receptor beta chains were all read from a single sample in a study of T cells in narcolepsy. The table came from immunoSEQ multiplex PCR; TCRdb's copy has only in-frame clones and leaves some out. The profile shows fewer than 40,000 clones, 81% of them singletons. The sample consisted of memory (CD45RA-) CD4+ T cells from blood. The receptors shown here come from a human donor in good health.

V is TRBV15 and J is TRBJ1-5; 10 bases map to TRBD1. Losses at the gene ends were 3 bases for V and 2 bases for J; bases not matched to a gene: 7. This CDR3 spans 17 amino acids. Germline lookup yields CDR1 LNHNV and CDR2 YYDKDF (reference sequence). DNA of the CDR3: TGTGCCACCAGCAGGGGGGGGACAGGGGCTGGCAATCAGCCCCAGCATTTT. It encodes CATSRGGTGAGNQPQHF. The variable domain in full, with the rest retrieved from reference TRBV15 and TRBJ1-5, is DAMVIQNPRYQVTQFGKPVTLSCSQTLNHNVMYWYQQKSSQAPKLLFHYYDKDFNNEADTPDNFQSRRPNTSFCFLDIRSPGLGDTAMYLCATSRGGTGAGNQPQHFGDGTRLSIL.

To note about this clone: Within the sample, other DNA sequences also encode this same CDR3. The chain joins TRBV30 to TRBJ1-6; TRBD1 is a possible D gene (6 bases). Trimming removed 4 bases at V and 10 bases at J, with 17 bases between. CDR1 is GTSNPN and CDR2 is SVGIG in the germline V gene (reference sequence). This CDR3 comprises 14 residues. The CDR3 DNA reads TGTGCCTGGAACCCGGACAGTTTTGGCTCACCCCTCCACTTT. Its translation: CAWNPDSFGSPLHF.

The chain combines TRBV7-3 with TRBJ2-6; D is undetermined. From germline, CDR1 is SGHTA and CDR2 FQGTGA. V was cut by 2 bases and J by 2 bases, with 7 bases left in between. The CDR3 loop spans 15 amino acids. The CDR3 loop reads CASSLPSAGANVLTF. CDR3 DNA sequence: TGTGCCAGCAGCTTACCGTCCGCTGGGGCCAACGTCCTGACTTTC. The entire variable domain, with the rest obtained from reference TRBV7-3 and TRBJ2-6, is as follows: GAGVSQTPSNKVTEKGKYVELRCDPISGHTALYWYRQSLGQGPEFLIYFQGTGAADDSGLPNDRFFAVRPEGSVSTLKIQRTERGDSAVYLCASSLPSAGANVLTFGAGSRLTVL.

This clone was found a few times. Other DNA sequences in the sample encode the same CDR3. CDR3 amino acids: CASSVEQGTNYGYTF. CDR3 nucleotide sequence: TGTGCCAGCAGCGTAGAACAGGGCACTAACTATGGCTACACCTTC. This rearrangement joins TRBV9 to TRBJ1-2; a possible D gene is TRBD1 (6 bases). Trimming shortened V by 0 bases and J by 0 bases, and 9 bases separated the two germline ends. This CDR3 has 15 amino acids. Germline-derived CDR1 and CDR2 are SGDLS and YYNGEE.

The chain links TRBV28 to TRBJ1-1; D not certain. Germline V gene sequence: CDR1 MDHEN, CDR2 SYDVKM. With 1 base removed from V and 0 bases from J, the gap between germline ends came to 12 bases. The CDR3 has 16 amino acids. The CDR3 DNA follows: TGTGCCAGCAGTTTATTGGGTGCAGGAGTGAACACTGAAGCTTTCTTT. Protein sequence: CASSLLGAGVNTEAFF. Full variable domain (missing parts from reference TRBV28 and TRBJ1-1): DVKVTQSSRYLVKRTGEKVFLECVQDMDHENMFWYRQDPGLGLRLIYFSYDVKMKEKGDIPEGYSVSREKKERFSLILESASTNQTSMYLCASSLLGAGVNTEAFFGQGTRLTVV.

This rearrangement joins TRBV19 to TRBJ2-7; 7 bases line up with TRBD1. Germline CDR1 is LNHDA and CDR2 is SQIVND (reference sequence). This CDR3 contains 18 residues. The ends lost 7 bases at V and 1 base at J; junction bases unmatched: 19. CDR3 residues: CASTAVASGTAKSYEQYF. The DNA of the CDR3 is TGTGCCAGTACCGCCGTAGCGTCCGGGACAGCTAAATCCTACGAGCAGTACTTC.

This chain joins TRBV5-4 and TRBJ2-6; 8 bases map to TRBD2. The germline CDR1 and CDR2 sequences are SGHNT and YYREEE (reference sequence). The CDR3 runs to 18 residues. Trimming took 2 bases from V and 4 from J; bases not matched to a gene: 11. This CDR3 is CASSFPTGGLSGANVLTF. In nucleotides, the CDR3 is TGTGCCAGCAGCTTCCCAACGGGGGGGCTGTCCGGGGCCAACGTCCTGACTTTC.

CDR3 region: CASSVDRINEQFF. For the CDR3, the DNA is TGTGCCAGCAGTGTGGATCGCATCAATGAGCAGTTCTTC. This rearrangement joins TRBV2 to TRBJ2-1; D uncertain. V gave up 4 bases and J gave up 6 bases, with 10 bases separating them. The germline CDR1 and CDR2 sequences are SNHLY and FYNNEI. The CDR3 extends over 13 amino acids.

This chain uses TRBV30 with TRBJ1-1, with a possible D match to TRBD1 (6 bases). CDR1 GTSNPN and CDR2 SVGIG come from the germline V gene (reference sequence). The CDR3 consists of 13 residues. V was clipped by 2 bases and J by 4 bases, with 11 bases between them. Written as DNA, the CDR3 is TGTGCCTGGAGTCCCCAGGGGATCACTGAAGCTTTCTTT. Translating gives CAWSPQGITEAFF.

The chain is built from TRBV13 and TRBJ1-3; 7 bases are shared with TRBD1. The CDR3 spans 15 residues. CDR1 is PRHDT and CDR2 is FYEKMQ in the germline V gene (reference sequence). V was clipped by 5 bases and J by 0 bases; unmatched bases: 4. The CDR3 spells CASSPQGDSGNTIYF. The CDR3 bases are TGTGCCAGCAGCCCTCAGGGGGACTCTGGAAACACCATATATTTT.

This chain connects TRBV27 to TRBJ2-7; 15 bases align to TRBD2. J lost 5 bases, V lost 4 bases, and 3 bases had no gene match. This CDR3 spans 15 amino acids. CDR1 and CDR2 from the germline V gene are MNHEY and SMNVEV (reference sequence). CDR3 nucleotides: TGTGCCAGCAGTTCAGGACTAGCGGGAGGGAACGAGCAGTACTTC. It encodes CASSSGLAGGNEQYF.

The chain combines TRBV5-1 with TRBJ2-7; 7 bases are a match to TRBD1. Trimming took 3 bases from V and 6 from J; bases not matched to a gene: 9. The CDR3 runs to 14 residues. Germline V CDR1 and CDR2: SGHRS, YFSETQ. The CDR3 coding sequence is TGCGCCAGCAGCTGGGGACAGACCCTTGCCGAGCAGTACTTC. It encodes CASSWGQTLAEQYF.

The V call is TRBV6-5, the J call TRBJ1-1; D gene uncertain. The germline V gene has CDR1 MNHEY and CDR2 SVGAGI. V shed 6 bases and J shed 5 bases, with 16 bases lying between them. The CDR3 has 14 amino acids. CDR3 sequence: CASSPTFSRTEAFF. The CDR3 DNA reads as TGTGCCAGCAGCCCAACCTTTAGTAGGACTGAAGCTTTCTTT.

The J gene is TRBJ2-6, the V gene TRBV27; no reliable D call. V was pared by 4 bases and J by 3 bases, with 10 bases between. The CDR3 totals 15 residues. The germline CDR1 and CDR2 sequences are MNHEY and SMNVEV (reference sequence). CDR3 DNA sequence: TGTGCCAGCAGTTCCAGTGGGATTGGGGCCAACGTCCTGACTTTC. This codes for CASSSSGIGANVLTF. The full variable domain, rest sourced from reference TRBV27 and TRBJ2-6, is EAQVTQNPRYLITVTGKKLTVTCSQNMNHEYMSWYRQDPGLGLRQIYYSMNVEVTDKGDVPEGYKVSRKEKRNFPLILESPSPNQTSLYFCASSSSGIGANVLTFGAGSRLTVL.

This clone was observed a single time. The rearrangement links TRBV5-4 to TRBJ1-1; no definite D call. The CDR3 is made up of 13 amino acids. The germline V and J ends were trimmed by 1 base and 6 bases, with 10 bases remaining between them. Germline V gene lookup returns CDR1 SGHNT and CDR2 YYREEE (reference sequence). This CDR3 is CASSLLAVAEAFF. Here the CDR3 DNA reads TGTGCCAGCAGCTTGCTAGCTGTCGCTGAAGCTTTCTTT.

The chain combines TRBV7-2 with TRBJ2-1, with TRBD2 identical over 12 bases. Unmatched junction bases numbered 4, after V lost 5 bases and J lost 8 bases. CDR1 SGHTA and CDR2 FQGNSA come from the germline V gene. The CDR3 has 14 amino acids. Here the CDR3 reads CASSPPSGRDEQFF. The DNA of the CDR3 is TGTGCCAGCAGCCCGCCTAGCGGGAGGGATGAGCAGTTCTTC.

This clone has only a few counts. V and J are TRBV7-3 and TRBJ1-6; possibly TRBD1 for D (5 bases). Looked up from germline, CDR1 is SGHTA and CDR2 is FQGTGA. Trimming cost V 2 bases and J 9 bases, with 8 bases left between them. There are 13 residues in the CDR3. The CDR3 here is CASSLDSRSPLHF. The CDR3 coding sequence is TGTGCCAGCAGCTTAGACAGTCGTTCACCCCTCCACTTT.

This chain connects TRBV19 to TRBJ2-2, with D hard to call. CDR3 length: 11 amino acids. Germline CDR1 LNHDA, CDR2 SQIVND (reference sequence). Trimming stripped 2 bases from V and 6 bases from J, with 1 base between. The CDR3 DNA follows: TGTGCCAGTAGTATACCCGGGGAGCTGTTTTTT. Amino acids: CASSIPGELFF.

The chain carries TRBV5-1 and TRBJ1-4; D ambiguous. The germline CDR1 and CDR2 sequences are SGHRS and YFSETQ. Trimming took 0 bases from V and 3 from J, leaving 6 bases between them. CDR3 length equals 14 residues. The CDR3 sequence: CASSLDVSNEKLFF. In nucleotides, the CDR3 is TGCGCCAGCAGCTTGGATGTATCTAATGAAAAACTGTTTTTT.

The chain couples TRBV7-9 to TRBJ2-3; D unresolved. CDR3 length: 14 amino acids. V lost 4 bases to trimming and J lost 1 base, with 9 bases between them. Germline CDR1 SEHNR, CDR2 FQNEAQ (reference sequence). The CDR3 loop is CASSSGARTDTQYF. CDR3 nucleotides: TGTGCCAGCAGCTCAGGTGCTCGCACAGATACGCAGTATTTT. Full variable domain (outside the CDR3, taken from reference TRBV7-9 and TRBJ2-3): DTGVSQNPRHKITKRGQNVTFRCDPISEHNRLYWYRQTLGQGPEFLTYFQNEAQLEKSRLLSDRFSAERPKGSFSTLEIQRTEQGDSAMYLCASSSGARTDTQYFGPGTRLTVL.

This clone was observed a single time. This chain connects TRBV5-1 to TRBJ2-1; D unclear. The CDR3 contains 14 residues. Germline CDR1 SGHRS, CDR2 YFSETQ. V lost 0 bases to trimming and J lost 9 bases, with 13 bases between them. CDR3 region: CASSLDWGLSEQFF. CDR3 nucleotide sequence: TGCGCCAGCAGCTTGGACTGGGGTCTGAGTGAGCAGTTCTTC. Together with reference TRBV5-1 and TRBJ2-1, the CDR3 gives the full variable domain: KAGVTQTPRYLIKTRGQQVTLSCSPISGHRSVSWYQQTPGQGLQFLFEYFSETQRNKGNFPGRFSGRQFSNSRSEMNVSTLELGDSALYLCASSLDWGLSEQFFGPGTRLTVL.

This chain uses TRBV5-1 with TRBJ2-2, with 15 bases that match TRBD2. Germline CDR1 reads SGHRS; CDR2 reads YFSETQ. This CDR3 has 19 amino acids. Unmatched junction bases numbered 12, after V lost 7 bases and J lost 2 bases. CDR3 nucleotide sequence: TGCGCCAGCGCCCTTCGTGGGACTAGCGGGAGGATCAACACCGGGGAGCTGTTTTTT. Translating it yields CASALRGTSGRINTGELFF.

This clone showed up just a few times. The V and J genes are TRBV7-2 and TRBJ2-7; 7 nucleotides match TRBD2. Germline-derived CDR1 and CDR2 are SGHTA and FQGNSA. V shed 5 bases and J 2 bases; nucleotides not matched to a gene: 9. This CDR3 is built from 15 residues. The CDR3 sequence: CASSPGVAGPYEQYF. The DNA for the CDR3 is TGTGCCAGCAGCCCTGGGGTAGCGGGTCCCTACGAGCAGTACTTC.

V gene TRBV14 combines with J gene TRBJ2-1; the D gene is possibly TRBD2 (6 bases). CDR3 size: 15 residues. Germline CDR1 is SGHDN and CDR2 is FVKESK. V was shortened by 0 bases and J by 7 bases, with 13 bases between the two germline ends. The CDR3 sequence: CASSQESGGLNEQFF. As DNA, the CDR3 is TGTGCCAGCAGCCAAGAATCTGGGGGGTTGAATGAGCAGTTCTTC.

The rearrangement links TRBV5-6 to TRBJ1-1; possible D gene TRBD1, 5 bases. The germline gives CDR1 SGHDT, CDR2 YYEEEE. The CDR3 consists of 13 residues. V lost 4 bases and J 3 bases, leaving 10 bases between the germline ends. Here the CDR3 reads CASSLGADTEAFF. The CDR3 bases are TGTGCCAGCAGCCTCGGGGCGGACACTGAAGCTTTCTTT.

The CDR3 DNA is TGTGCCAGCAGCCCCCTGAGCGCCGTCACAGATACGCAGTATTTT. Encoded protein: CASSPLSAVTDTQYF. The chain has TRBV11-3 and TRBJ2-3; D remains unclear. V was cut by 5 bases and J by 2 bases, with 14 bases left in between. This CDR3 is built from 15 residues. The germline V gene has CDR1 SGHNT and CDR2 YENEEA.

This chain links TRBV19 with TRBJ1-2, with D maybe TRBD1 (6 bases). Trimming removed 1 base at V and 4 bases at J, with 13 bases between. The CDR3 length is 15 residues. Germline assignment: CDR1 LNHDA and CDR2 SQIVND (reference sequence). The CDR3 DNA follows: TGTGCCAGTAGTATAGGTCCAGGGGATGTCTATGGCTACACCTTC. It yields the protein CASSIGPGDVYGYTF. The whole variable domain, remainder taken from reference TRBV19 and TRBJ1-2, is DGGITQSPKYLFRKEGQNVTLSCEQNLNHDAMYWYRQDPGQGLRLIYYSQIVNDFQKGDIAEGYSVSREKKESFPLTVTSAQKNPTAFYLCASSIGPGDVYGYTFGSGTRLTVV.